This T cell receptor beta chain emerged from a study of blood T cell repertoires in COVID-19. The method was immunoSEQ multiplex PCR; TCRdb's version includes in-frame clones alone and lacks a portion of them. The table lists about 350,000 clones, 87% of them singletons. V shed 4 bases and J shed 7 bases, with 13 bases lying between them. The CDR3 has 13 residues. Germline values: CDR1 SGHTA, CDR2 FQGNSA. The sample comprised PBMCs or T cells enriched from blood (not recorded which). This chain joins TRBV7-2 and TRBJ1-1; D is undetermined. This TCR was sampled from a woman aged 25 to 39 who had recovered from COVID-19. CDR3 bases: TGTGCCAGCAGCTATAGACGGCGGGTTGAAGCTTTCTTT. It is translated as CASSYRRRVEAFF. The full variable domain, with the rest looked up from reference TRBV7-2 and TRBJ1-1, is GAGVSQSPSNKVTEKGKDVELRCDPISGHTALYWYRQSLGQGLEFLIYFQGNSAPDKSGLPSDRFSAERTGGSVSTLTIQRTQQEDSAVYLCASSYRRRVEAFFGQGTRLTVV.